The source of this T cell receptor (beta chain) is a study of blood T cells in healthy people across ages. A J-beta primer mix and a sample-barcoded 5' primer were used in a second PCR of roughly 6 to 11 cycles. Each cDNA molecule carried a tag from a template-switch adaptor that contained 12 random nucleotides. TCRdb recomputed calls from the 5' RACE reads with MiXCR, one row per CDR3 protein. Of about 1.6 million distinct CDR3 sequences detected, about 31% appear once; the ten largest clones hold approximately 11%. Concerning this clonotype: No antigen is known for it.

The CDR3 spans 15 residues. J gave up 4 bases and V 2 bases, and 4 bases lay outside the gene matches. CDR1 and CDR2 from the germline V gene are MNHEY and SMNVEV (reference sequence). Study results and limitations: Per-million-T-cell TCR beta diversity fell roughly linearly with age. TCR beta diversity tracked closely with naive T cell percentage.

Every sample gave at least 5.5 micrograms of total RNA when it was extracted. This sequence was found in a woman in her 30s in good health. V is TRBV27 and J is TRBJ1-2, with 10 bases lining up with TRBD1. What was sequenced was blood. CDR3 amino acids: CASSLQRDRGYGYTF. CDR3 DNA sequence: TGTGCCAGCAGTTTACAGCGGGACAGGGGCTATGGCTACACCTTC.